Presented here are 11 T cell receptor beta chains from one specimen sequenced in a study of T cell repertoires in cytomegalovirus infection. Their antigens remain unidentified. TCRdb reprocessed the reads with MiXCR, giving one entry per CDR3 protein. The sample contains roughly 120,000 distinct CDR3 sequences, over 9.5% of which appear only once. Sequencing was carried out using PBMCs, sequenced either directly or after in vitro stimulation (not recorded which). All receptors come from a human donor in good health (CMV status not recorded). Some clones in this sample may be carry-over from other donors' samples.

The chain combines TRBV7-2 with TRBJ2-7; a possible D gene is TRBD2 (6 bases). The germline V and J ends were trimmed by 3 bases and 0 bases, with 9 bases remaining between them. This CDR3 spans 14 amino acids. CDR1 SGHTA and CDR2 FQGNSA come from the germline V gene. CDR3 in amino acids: CASSFGGSSYEQYV. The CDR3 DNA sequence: TGTGCCAGCAGCTTCGGGGGTAGCTCCTACGAGCAGTACGTC.

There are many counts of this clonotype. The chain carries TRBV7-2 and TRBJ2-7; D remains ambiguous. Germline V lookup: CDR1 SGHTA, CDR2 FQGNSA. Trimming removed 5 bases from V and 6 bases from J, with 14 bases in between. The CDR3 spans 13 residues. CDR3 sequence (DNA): TGTGCCAGCAGCCCCCCCTCCGGGCGCGAGCAGTACTTC. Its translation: CASSPPSGREQYF.

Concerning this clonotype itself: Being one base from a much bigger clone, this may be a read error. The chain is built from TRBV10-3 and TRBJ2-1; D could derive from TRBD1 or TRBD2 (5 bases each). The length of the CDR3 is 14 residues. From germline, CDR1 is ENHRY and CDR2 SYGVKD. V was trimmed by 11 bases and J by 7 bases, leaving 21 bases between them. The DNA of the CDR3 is TGTGCCGCCATAGGGACCCTAGAGAGGAATGAGCAGTTCTTC. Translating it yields CAAIGTLERNEQFF.

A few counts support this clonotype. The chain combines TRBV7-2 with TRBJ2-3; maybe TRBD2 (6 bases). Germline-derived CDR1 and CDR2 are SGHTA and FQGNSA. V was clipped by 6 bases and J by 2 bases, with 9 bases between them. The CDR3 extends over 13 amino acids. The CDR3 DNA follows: TGTGCCAGCAGACCGGACTACACAGATACGCAGTATTTT. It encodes CASRPDYTDTQYF. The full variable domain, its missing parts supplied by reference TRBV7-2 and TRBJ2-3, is GAGVSQSPSNKVTEKGKDVELRCDPISGHTALYWYRQSLGQGLEFLIYFQGNSAPDKSGLPSDRFSAERTGGSVSTLTIQRTQQEDSAVYLCASRPDYTDTQYFGPGTRLTVL.

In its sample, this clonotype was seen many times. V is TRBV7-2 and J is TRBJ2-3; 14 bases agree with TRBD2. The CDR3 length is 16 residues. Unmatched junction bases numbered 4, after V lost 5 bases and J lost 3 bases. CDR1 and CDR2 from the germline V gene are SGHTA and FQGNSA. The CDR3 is CASSIGTSGRTDTQYF. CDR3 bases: TGTGCCAGCAGCATCGGGACTAGCGGGAGAACAGATACGCAGTATTTT.

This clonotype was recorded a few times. CDR3 coding DNA: TGTGCCAGCAGTTACTCTCGGCAGTCTAACTATGGCTACACCTTC. It is translated as CASSYSRQSNYGYTF. The V and J genes are TRBV6-6 and TRBJ1-2; no definite D call. Trimming removed 0 bases from V and 0 bases from J, with 8 bases in between. Germline V gives CDR1 MNHNY, CDR2 SVGAGI (reference sequence). The CDR3 spans 15 residues.

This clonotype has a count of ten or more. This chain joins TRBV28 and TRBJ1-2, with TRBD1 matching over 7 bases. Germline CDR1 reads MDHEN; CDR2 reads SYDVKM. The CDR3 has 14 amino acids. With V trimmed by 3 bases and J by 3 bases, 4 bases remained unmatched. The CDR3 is CASSFKDRHYGYTF. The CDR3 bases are TGTGCCAGCAGTTTCAAGGACAGGCACTATGGCTACACCTTC.

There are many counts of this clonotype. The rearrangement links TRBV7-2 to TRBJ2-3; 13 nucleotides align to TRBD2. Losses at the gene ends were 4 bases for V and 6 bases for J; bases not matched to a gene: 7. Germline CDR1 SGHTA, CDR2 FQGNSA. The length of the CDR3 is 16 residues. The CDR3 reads CASSSRLAGGGDTQYF. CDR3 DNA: TGTGCCAGCAGCTCGAGACTAGCGGGAGGTGGGGATACGCAGTATTTT.

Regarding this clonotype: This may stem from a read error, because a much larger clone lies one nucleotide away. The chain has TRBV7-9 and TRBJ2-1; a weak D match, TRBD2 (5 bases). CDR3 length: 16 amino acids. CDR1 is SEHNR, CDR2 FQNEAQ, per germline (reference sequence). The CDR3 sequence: CASSPILYSAYNEQLF. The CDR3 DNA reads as TGTGCCAGCAGCCCCATTTTGTATAGCGCCTACAATGAGCAGCTCTTC. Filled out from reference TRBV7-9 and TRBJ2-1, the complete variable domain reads DTGVSQNPRHKITKRGQNVTFRCDPISEHNRLYWYRQTLGQGPEFLTYFQNEAQLEKSRLLSDRFSAERPKGSFSTLEIQRTEQGDSAMYLCASSPILYSAYNEQLFGPGTRLTVL.

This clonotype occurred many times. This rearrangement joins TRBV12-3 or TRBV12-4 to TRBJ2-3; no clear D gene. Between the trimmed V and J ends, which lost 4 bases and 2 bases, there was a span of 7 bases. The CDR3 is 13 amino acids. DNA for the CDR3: TGTGCCAGCAGTTACGGGTACACAGATACGCAGTATTTT. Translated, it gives CASSYGYTDTQYF.

CDR3 in amino acids: CASSFSGEGLAVYNEQFF. The CDR3 DNA follows: TGTGCCAGCAGCTTCTCAGGAGAGGGACTAGCGGTATACAATGAGCAGTTCTTC. This chain connects TRBV7-2 to TRBJ2-1; TRBD2 matches 11 bases. The V gene's germline CDR1 is SGHTA and CDR2 FQGNSA. The CDR3 length is 18 residues. Losses at the gene ends were 3 bases for V and 4 bases for J; bases not matched to a gene: 11.